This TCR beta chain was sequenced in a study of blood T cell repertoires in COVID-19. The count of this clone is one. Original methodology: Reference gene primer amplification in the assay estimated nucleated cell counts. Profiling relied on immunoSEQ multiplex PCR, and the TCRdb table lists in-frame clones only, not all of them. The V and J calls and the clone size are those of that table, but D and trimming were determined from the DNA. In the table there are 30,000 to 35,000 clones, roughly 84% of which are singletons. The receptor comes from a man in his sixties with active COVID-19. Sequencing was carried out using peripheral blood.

The DNA for the CDR3 is TGTGCCAGCAGCTTCGGGACTAGCGGGGGCCAAGAGACCCAGTACTTC. This encodes CASSFGTSGGQETQYF. The chain uses TRBV5-8 and TRBJ2-5; the match to TRBD2 covers 14 bases. The V gene end was trimmed by 2 bases and the J gene end by 1 base; junction bases not matched to a gene: 1. Germline CDR1 reads SGHTS; CDR2 reads YDEGEE. CDR3 size: 16 residues.